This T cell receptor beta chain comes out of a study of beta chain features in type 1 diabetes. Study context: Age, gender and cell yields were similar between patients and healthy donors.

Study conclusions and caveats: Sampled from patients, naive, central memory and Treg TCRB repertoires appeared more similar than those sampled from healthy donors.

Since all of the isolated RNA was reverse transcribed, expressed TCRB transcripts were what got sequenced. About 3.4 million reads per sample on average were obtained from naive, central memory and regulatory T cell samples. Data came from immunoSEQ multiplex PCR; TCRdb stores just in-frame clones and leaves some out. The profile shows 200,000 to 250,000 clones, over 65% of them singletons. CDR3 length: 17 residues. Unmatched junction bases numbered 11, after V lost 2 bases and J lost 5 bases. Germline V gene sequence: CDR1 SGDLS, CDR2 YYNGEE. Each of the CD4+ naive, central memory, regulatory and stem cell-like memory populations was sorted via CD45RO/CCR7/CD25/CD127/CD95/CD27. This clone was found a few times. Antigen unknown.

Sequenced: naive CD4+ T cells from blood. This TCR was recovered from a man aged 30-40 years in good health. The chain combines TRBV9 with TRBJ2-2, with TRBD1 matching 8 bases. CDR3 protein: CASSVRQGTRGTGELFF. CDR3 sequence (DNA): TGTGCCAGCAGCGTCCGACAGGGGACCCGAGGGACCGGGGAGCTGTTTTTT.